This T cell receptor (beta chain) was identified in a study of T and B cells in COVID-19 patients. Study-wide background: Blood was sampled from COVID-19 patients who were either actively infected or recovered. The recovered patients had mostly mild to moderate COVID-19 with outpatient management.

TRB rearrangements were amplified by multiplex PCR with BIOMED2 TRB-A/B primers. MiXCR, run by TCRdb on the multiplex PCR reads, gives a single entry per CDR3 protein. The table includes 10,000 to 15,000 distinct CDR3 sequences, roughly 30% detected once. J lost 5 bases, V lost 4 bases, and 6 bases had no gene match. The germline V gene encodes CDR1 MNHEY and CDR2 SMNVEV (reference sequence). The CDR3 is 15 residues long. Regarding the study as a whole: Blood from mildly ill patients while symptomatic, and early samples from severe cases, were scarce.

Ten or more counts support this clonotype. The antigen remains unidentified. Each TRB amplification used about 250-550 ng of genomic DNA from blood. This TCR came from a human donor who had recovered from COVID-19. Sequences were obtained from blood. The genes are TRBV27 and TRBJ2-5; 11 positions agree with TRBD2. The CDR3 coding sequence is TGTGCCAGCAGTTGGTCCGGGACTAGCGGCGAGACCCAGTACTTC. It encodes CASSWSGTSGETQYF.